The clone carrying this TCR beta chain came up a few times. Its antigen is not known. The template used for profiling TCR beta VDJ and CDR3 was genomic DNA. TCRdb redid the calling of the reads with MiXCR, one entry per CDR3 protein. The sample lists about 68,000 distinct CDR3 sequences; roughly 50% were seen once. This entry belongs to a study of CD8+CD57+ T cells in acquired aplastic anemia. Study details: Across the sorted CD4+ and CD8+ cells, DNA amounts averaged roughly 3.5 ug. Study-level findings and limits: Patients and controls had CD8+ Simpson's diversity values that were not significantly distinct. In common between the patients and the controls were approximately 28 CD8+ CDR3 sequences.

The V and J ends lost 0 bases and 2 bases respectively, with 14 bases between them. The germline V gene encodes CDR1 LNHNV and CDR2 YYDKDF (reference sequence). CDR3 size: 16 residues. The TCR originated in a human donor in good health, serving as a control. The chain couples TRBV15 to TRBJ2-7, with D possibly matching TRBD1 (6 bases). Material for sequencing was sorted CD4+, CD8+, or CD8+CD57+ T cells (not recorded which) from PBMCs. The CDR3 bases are TGTGCCACCAGCAGAGATCTGGACAGCTGGACCTACGAGCAGTACTTC. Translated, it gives CATSRDLDSWTYEQYF.